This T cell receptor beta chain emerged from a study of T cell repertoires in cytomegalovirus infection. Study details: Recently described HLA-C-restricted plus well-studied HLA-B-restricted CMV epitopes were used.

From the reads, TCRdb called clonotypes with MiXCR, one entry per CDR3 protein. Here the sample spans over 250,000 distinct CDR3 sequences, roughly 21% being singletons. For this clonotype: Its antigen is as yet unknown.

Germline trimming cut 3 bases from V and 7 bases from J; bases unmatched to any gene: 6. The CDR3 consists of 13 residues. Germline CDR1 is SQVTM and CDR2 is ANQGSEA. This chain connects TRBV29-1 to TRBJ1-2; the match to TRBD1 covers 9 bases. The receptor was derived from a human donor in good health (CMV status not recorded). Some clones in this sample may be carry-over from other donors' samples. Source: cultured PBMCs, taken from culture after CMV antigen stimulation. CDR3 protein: CSVDGTGGPGYTF. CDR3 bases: TGCAGCGTTGATGGTACAGGGGGCCCTGGCTACACCTTC.